This TCR beta chain was observed in a study of T cells in Graves' hyperthyroidism and ophthalmopathy. General observations from the study: Researchers found most expanded thyroid clonotypes above 0.001 in blood as well.

This clonotype was picked up many times. Its target is not known. Regions amplified from RNA transcripts were the TCR beta CDR3 regions. Initially, a first-round RT-PCR of the TCR CDR3 employed the HTBI primer set. Using its own MiXCR run on the multiplex PCR reads, TCRdb lists one record per CDR3 protein. The data show 640,000 or so distinct CDR3 sequences, over 12% seen once. The CDR3 is made up of 14 amino acids. Germline V lookup: CDR1 MNHNS, CDR2 SASEGT. V was pared by 0 bases and J by 3 bases, with 8 bases between. The sequenced sample was blood. The V gene is TRBV6-1, the J gene TRBJ2-5; tentatively, D is TRBD1 (6 bases). This clonotype was obtained from a woman aged 40 to 50 with Graves' ophthalmopathy. CDR3 sequence: CASSEARQEETQYF. DNA of the CDR3: TGTGCCAGCAGTGAAGCTCGACAGGAAGAGACCCAGTACTTC.